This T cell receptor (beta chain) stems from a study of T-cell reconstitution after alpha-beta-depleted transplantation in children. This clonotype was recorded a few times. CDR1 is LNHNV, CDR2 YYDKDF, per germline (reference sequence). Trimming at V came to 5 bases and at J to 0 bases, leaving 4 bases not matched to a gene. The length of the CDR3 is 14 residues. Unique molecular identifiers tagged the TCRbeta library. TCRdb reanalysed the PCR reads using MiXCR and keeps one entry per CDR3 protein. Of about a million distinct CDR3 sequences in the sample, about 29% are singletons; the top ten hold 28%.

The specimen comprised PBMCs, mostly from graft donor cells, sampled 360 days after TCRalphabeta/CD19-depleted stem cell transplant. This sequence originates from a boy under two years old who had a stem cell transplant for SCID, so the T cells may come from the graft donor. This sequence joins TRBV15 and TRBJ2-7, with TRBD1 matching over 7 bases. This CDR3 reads CATSPRTGSYEQYF. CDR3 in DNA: TGTGCCACCAGCCCTCGGACAGGCTCCTACGAGCAGTACTTC.